These T cell receptor beta chains were read from a single sample in a study of a mutant IDH1 vaccine in newly diagnosed glioma. These receptors' targets are unknown. Repertoires were generated with immunoSEQ multiplex PCR, while TCRdb's copy carries only in-frame clones and drops some. The data contain under 55,000 clones, around 90% of them singletons. The specimen comprised PBMCs, sampled from a glioma patient whose treatment included an IDH1 peptide vaccine. Receptor source: a man in his fifties or sixties with glioma. CDR3s include the opening cysteine and the closing phenylalanine or tryptophan. The order of the fields is V gene, D gene, J gene, CDR3 protein. A D gene is named only where the DNA matches it firmly.

TRBV13	.	TRBJ1-4	CASSLRGAGEKLFF
TRBV4-1	.	TRBJ1-5	CASSQGALGPRAAQPQHF
TRBV7-8	TRBD2	TRBJ2-2	CASSFPGLARGGRSDGELFF
TRBV9	.	TRBJ2-3	CASSGTSTDTQYF
TRBV9	TRBD2	TRBJ2-7	CASSVGLGAGAYEQYF
TRBV19	.	TRBJ1-2	CASSINRYTNYGYTF
TRBV7-8	TRBD1	TRBJ1-6	CASSVTGNSYNSPLHF
TRBV5-5	TRBD2	TRBJ2-7	CASSLGAGVGYEQYF
TRBV28	TRBD1	TRBJ1-5	CASSLSGRGRDQPQHF
TRBV5-4	TRBD1	TRBJ1-1	CASSGGQGRGAAFF
TRBV14	TRBD2	TRBJ2-1	CASSPTGLAGGFEQFF
TRBV4-3	.	TRBJ1-6	CASSQDWGESPLHF
TRBV4-3	.	TRBJ1-1	CASSQTTGGPEAFF